This T cell receptor (beta chain) was recovered during a study of regulatory T cells in long-lasting Graves disease. Regarding time point: newly diagnosed GD, antithyroid drugs for less than 3 months. After RNA was extracted from PBMCs, the TCR library was made from it. This clonotype was picked up many times. CDR1 SGDLS and CDR2 YYNGEE come from the germline V gene. The V gene lost 3 bases and the J gene lost 0 bases, with 13 bases spanning the gap. The CDR3 loop spans 16 amino acids. Sequencing libraries for TCR beta were prepared with iRepertoire HTBI primers and Arm-PCR of CDR3 regions. TCRdb passed the multiplex PCR reads through MiXCR, listing each CDR3 protein once. The sample has about 220,000 distinct CDR3 sequences; approximately 18% are singletons. These data are also associated with another study on T cells in Graves' hyperthyroidism and ophthalmopathy.

The receptor was derived from a woman aged 25 to 45 with Graves disease. The chain links TRBV9 to TRBJ1-3, with TRBD1 as a possible D gene (6 bases). Specimen: peripheral blood mononuclear cells (PBMCs), collected at new diagnosis, from a patient treated with antithyroid drugs. The CDR3 DNA sequence: TGTGCCAGCAGCGCCTCACAGGGATACTCTGGAAACACCATATATTTT. Protein: CASSASQGYSGNTIYF.